The clone carrying this TCR beta chain was counted a few times. These data are taken from a study of blood T cell repertoires in COVID-19. The assay was immunoSEQ multiplex PCR, and TCRdb's table has in-frame clones only and misses some. The repertoire holds roughly 350,000 clones, with around 87% as singletons. The sequencing sample was made of peripheral blood. This receptor was obtained from a woman aged 25-40 years with COVID-19, enrolled during active disease.

The chain's CDR3 is CASSSEPGGDRELFF. The CDR3 nucleotides are TGTGCCAGCAGCTCCGAACCGGGGGGCGACCGGGAGCTGTTTTTT. This chain connects TRBV5-4 to TRBJ2-2; perhaps TRBD2 as D (7 bases). The CDR3 is 15 residues long. Germline V gene data show CDR1 as SGHNT and CDR2 as YYREEE (reference sequence). Trimming took 3 bases from V and 9 from J, leaving 18 bases between them.